The 21 T cell receptor beta chains in this list originate from one sample, sequenced in a study of blood T cell repertoires in COVID-19. Here immunoSEQ multiplex PCR was the method, and the copy in TCRdb shows in-frame clones only, minus some. The sample yields over 200,000 clones, more than 70% seen once. The sequenced sample consisted of peripheral blood. These receptors were obtained from an older woman with acute or convalescent COVID-19.

The J gene is TRBJ1-2, the V gene TRBV2; 7 nucleotides match TRBD1. The CDR3 has 12 amino acids. Trimming took 5 bases from V and 14 from J; bases not matched to a gene: 11. CDR1 SNHLY and CDR2 FYNNEI come from the germline V gene. The CDR3 bases are TGTGCCAGCAGTTCCCAGGGGGGATTTAGTACCTTC. Translating it yields CASSSQGGFSTF. Based on the CDR3 plus reference TRBV2 and TRBJ1-2, the full variable domain is EPEVTQTPSHQVTQMGQEVILRCVPISNHLYFYWYRQILGQKVEFLVSFYNNEISEKSEIFDDQFSVERPDGSNFTLKIRSTKLEDSAMYFCASSSQGGFSTFGSGTRLTVV.

The V call is TRBV10-3, the J call TRBJ2-1, with D possibly TRBD2 on 6 matching bases. Looked up from germline, CDR1 is ENHRY and CDR2 is SYGVKD. Trimming took 7 bases from V and 7 from J, leaving 14 bases between them. CDR3 size: 13 residues. The CDR3 loop reads CAITILAWNEQFF. CDR3 DNA sequence: TGTGCCATCACCATACTAGCTTGGAATGAGCAGTTCTTC.

As concerns this clone: This sample also contains other DNA sequences that code for the same CDR3. The rearrangement uses TRBV7-9 and TRBJ2-1, with TRBD2 as a possible D gene (6 bases). The CDR3 length is 14 residues. The V end lost 3 bases, the J end lost 4 bases, and 10 bases lay between the germline ends. Germline V gene data show CDR1 as SEHNR and CDR2 as FQNEAQ (reference sequence). The CDR3 region is CASSLGGDYNEQFF. The DNA for the CDR3 is TGTGCCAGCAGCTTGGGCGGGGATTACAATGAGCAGTTCTTC.

This chain's CDR3 is CSVDKGTGVRSTEAFF. The DNA for the CDR3 is TGCAGCGTTGACAAGGGGACAGGGGTTAGGAGCACTGAAGCTTTCTTT. The V and J genes are TRBV29-1 and TRBJ1-1, with TRBD1 identical over 10 bases. From germline, CDR1 is SQVTM and CDR2 ANQGSEA. The V and J ends lost 3 bases and 4 bases, in that order; junction bases with no gene match: 11. The CDR3 loop spans 16 amino acids. Full variable domain (remainder filled in from reference TRBV29-1 and TRBJ1-1): SAVISQKPSRDICQRGTSLTIQCQVDSQVTMMFWYRQQPGQSLTLIATANQGSEATYESGFVIDKFPISRPNLTFSTLTVSNMSPEDSSIYLCSVDKGTGVRSTEAFFGQGTRLTVV.

This CDR3 is CASRPDRTLYYGYTF. The CDR3 nucleotides read TGTGCCAGCAGGCCAGACAGGACCCTCTACTATGGCTACACCTTC. The chain uses TRBV28 and TRBJ1-2, with D possibly being TRBD1 (6 bases). From germline, CDR1 is MDHEN and CDR2 SYDVKM. Trimming took off 6 bases at V and 3 bases at J, with 17 bases between the two ends. This CDR3 comprises 15 residues.

The rearrangement links TRBV4-1 to TRBJ1-1; possible D gene TRBD1, 5 bases. Germline V gene lookup returns CDR1 MGHRA and CDR2 YSYEKL. Trimming shortened V by 6 bases and J by 1 base, and 12 bases separated the two germline ends. The CDR3 spans 14 residues. As DNA, the CDR3 is TGCGCCAGCAGACATCGGGGGGAGAACACTGAAGCTTTCTTT. Translating gives CASRHRGENTEAFF.

The J gene is TRBJ1-2, the V gene TRBV24-1; 7 bases agree with TRBD1. The junction had 15 bases not matched to a gene; V was cut back by 5 bases and J by 4 bases. CDR3 length: 17 residues. The germline CDR1 and CDR2 sequences are KGHDR and SFDVKD. CDR3 protein: CATSASPNRGGGYGYTF. The CDR3 DNA reads TGTGCCACCAGTGCGTCACCTAACAGGGGTGGAGGCTATGGCTACACCTTC.

The rearrangement links TRBV9 to TRBJ1-6; TRBD1 matches at 8 bases. The V and J ends lost 0 bases and 8 bases, in that order; junction bases with no gene match: 10. CDR1 and CDR2 (germline): SGDLS, YYNGEE. This CDR3 comprises 17 residues. The CDR3 here is CASSVVAGGPYDSPLHF. CDR3 nucleotide sequence: TGTGCCAGCAGCGTAGTAGCAGGGGGCCCATATGATTCACCCCTCCACTTT.

This chain joins TRBV15 and TRBJ2-3, with D unresolved. Trimming shortened V by 0 bases and J by 2 bases, and 12 bases separated the two germline ends. CDR1 is LNHNV and CDR2 is YYDKDF in the germline V gene (reference sequence). The CDR3 extends over 16 amino acids. The CDR3 nucleotides read TGTGCCACCAGCAGAGAAGTGATGCCAGTCACAGATACGCAGTATTTT. Translated: CATSREVMPVTDTQYF.

V is TRBV7-2 and J is TRBJ1-6, with 7 bases lining up with TRBD1. Losses at the gene ends were 0 bases for V and 7 bases for J; bases not matched to a gene: 6. The germline CDR1 and CDR2 sequences are SGHTA and FQGNSA. This CDR3 is built from 16 residues. CDR3 DNA sequence: TGTGCCAGCAGCTTAGCCGTGACAGGGTTGAATTCACCCCTCCACTTT. This gives the protein CASSLAVTGLNSPLHF. Full variable domain (remainder filled in from reference TRBV7-2 and TRBJ1-6): GAGVSQSPSNKVTEKGKDVELRCDPISGHTALYWYRQSLGQGLEFLIYFQGNSAPDKSGLPSDRFSAERTGGSVSTLTIQRTQQEDSAVYLCASSLAVTGLNSPLHFGNGTRLTVT.

The chain links TRBV19 to TRBJ2-1; TRBD1 aligns across 7 bases. Germline V gene lookup returns CDR1 LNHDA and CDR2 SQIVND (reference sequence). The V segment lost 6 bases and the J segment 2 bases; nucleotides outside the gene matches: 7. The CDR3 is made up of 15 amino acids. The CDR3, as DNA: TGTGCCAGTAGCCTCGACAGGGCAGCCTACAATGAGCAGTTCTTC. It yields the protein CASSLDRAAYNEQFF.

The chain carries TRBV28 and TRBJ2-3, with 12 bases that match TRBD1. Germline V gene sequence: CDR1 MDHEN, CDR2 SYDVKM. The CDR3 has 15 residues. With V trimmed by 6 bases and J by 4 bases, 5 bases remained unmatched. CDR3 sequence reads: CASRGQGAGSDTQYF. In nucleotides, the CDR3 is TGTGCCAGCAGGGGACAGGGGGCAGGGTCAGATACGCAGTATTTT. Full variable domain (rest looked up from reference TRBV28 and TRBJ2-3): DVKVTQSSRYLVKRTGEKVFLECVQDMDHENMFWYRQDPGLGLRLIYFSYDVKMKEKGDIPEGYSVSREKKERFSLILESASTNQTSMYLCASRGQGAGSDTQYFGPGTRLTVL.

The chain couples TRBV20-1 to TRBJ2-3; 7 nucleotides agree with TRBD1. Germline V gene sequence: CDR1 DFQATT, CDR2 SNEGSKA (reference sequence). V shed 3 bases, J shed 6 bases, and the junction held 12 bases outside the gene matches. The CDR3 totals 15 residues. The CDR3 loop is CSASTRQGIVDTQYF. Written as DNA, the CDR3 is TGCAGTGCTAGTACTCGACAGGGAATTGTGGATACGCAGTATTTT.

The CDR3 DNA reads as TGTGCCAGCTCACACAGCGGACAGGGGGCAAGTCAGCCCCAGCATTTT. Protein product: CASSHSGQGASQPQHF. The chain carries TRBV18 and TRBJ1-5, with TRBD1 matching 11 bases. V gave up 4 bases and J gave up 6 bases; unmatched junction bases: 8. CDR1 and CDR2 from the germline V gene are KGHSH and LQKENI. The CDR3 has 16 residues. The variable domain in full, completed from reference TRBV18 and TRBJ1-5, reads NAGVMQNPRHLVRRRGQEARLRCSPMKGHSHVYWYRQLPEEGLKFMVYLQKENIIDESGMPKERFSAEFPKEGPSILRIQQVVRGDSAAYFCASSHSGQGASQPQHFGDGTRLSIL.

The chain carries TRBV7-9 and TRBJ2-2; D perhaps matches TRBD1 (7 bases). The V gene's germline CDR1 is SEHNR and CDR2 FQNEAQ (reference sequence). The ends were cut back, 5 bases at V and 7 bases at J, with 20 bases in the middle. This CDR3 has 16 amino acids. In DNA form, the CDR3 reads TGTGCCAGCAGCGCCCAGGGGGGCCCCCCCAGCGGGGAGCTGTTTTTT. Its translation: CASSAQGGPPSGELFF.

V gene TRBV30 combines with J gene TRBJ1-2, with D maybe TRBD1 (5 bases). The germline gives CDR1 GTSNPN, CDR2 SVGIG (reference sequence). The CDR3 is made up of 14 amino acids. V was shortened by 0 bases and J by 5 bases, with 13 bases between the two germline ends. CDR3 in amino acids: CAWSVNAGLYGYTF. As DNA, the CDR3 is TGTGCCTGGAGTGTAAACGCAGGGTTGTATGGCTACACCTTC.

The J gene is TRBJ1-1, the V gene TRBV9; TRBD1 is a possible D gene (6 bases). CDR3 length: 16 amino acids. Trimming took 0 bases from V and 1 from J, leaving 13 bases between them. CDR1 and CDR2 from the germline V gene are SGDLS and YYNGEE. For the CDR3, the DNA is TGTGCCAGCAGCGTAGGCTATTCCAGGGGGAACACTGAAGCTTTCTTT. As protein: CASSVGYSRGNTEAFF.

The chain carries TRBV27 and TRBJ1-2, with D unresolved. CDR1 and CDR2 from the germline V gene are MNHEY and SMNVEV (reference sequence). With 7 bases removed from V and 0 bases from J, the gap between germline ends came to 15 bases. CDR3 size: 15 residues. In DNA, the CDR3 is TGTGCCAGCACCCCAGACCCTCTAGCTAACTATGGCTACACCTTC. It is translated as CASTPDPLANYGYTF.

This chain uses TRBV12-1 with TRBJ2-5; the listed D gene, TRBD2, was not tested against the DNA. TRBV12-1 is recorded as a pseudogene. The CDR3 covers 19 residues. CDR3 sequence reads: CASSRGGLAGGPSQETQYF. CDR3 sequence (DNA): TGTGCCAGCAGCCGAGGGGGACTAGCGGGGGGCCCATCCCAAGAGACCCAGTACTTC.

J is TRBJ2-3 and V is TRBV7-2; D call uncertain. Trimming took 2 bases from V and 7 from J, leaving 7 bases between them. The CDR3 has 12 residues. Germline CDR1 reads SGHTA; CDR2 reads FQGNSA. The CDR3 DNA reads TGTGCCAGCAGCTTAACTCTTAATACGCAGTATTTT. Encoded protein: CASSLTLNTQYF.

The chain employs TRBV27 and TRBJ2-5; D is perhaps TRBD2 (6 bases). Trimming removed 2 bases at V and 4 bases at J, with 14 bases between. The germline gives CDR1 MNHEY, CDR2 SMNVEV (reference sequence). The CDR3 has 15 residues. CDR3 in amino acids: CASSLAGRRGETQYF. The DNA for the CDR3 is TGTGCCAGCAGTTTAGCGGGGAGACGGGGAGAGACCCAGTACTTC.